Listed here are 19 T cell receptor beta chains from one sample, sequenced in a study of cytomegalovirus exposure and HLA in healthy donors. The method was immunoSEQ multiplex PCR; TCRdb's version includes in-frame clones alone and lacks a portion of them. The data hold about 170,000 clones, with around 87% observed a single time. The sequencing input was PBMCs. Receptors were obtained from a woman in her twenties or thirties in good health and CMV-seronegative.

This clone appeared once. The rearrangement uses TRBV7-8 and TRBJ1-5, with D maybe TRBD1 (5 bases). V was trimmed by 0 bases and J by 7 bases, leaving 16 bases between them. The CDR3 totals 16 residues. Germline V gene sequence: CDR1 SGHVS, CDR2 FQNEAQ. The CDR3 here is CASSLAQGLSRQPQHF. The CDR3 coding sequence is TGTGCCAGCAGCTTAGCCCAGGGTTTGAGTAGGCAGCCCCAGCATTTT.

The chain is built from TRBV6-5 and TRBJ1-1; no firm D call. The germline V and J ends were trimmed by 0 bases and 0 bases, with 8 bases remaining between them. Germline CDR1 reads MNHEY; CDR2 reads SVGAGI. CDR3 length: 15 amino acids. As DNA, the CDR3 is TGTGCCAGCAGTTACTCGAGAGGTATGAACACTGAAGCTTTCTTT. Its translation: CASSYSRGMNTEAFF.

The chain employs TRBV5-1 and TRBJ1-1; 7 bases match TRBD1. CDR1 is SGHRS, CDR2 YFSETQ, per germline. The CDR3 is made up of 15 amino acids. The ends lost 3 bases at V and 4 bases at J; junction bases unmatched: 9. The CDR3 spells CASSSLTGWGTEAFF. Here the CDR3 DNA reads TGCGCCAGCAGCTCGTTGACAGGGTGGGGCACTGAAGCTTTCTTT.

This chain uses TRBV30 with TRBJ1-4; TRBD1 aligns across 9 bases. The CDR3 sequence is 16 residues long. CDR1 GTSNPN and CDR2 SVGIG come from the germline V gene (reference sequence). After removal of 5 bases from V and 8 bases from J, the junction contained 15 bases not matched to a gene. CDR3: CAWYRGTGFSIEKLFF. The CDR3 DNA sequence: TGTGCCTGGTACCGTGGGACAGGGTTCTCGATCGAAAAACTGTTTTTT.

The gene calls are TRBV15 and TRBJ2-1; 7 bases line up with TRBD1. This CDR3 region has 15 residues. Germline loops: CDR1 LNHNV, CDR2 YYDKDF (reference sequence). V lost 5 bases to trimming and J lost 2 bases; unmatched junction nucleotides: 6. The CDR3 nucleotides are TGTGCCACCAGCGGCTACAGGGGAACCTACAATGAGCAGTTCTTC. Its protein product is CATSGYRGTYNEQFF.

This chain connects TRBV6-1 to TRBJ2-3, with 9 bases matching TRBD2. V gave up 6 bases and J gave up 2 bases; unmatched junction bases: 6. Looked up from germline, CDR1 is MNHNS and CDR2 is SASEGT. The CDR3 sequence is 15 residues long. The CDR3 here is CASSQAGGPTDTQYF. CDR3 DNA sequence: TGTGCCAGCAGCCAAGCGGGGGGACCCACAGATACGCAGTATTTT.

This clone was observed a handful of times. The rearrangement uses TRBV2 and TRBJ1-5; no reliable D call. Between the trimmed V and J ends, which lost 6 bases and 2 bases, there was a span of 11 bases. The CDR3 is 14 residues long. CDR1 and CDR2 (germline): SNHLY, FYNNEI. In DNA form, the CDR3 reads TGTGCCAGCAGAGGGAGGGTCGGCAATCAGCCCCAGCATTTT. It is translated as CASRGRVGNQPQHF.

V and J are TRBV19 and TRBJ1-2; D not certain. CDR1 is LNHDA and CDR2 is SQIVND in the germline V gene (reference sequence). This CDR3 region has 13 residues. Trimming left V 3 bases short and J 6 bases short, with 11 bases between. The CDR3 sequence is CASSIGGINGYTF. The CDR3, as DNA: TGTGCCAGTAGTATCGGCGGTATTAATGGCTACACCTTC.

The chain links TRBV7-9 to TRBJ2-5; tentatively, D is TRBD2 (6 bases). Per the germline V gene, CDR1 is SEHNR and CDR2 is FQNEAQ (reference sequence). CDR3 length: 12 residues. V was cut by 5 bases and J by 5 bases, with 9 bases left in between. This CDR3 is CASSLSGETQYF. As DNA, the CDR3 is TGTGCCAGCAGCCTAAGCGGGGAGACCCAGTACTTC. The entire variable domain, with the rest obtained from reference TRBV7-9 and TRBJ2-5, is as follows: DTGVSQNPRHKITKRGQNVTFRCDPISEHNRLYWYRQTLGQGPEFLTYFQNEAQLEKSRLLSDRFSAERPKGSFSTLEIQRTEQGDSAMYLCASSLSGETQYFGPGTRLLVL.

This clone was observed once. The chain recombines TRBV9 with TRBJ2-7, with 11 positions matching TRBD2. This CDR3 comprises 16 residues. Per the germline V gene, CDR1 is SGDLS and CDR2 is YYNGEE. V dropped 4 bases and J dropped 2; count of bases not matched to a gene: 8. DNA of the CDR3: TGTGCCAGCAGCACCCGGGGACTAGCGGCCCCCTACGAGCAGTACTTC. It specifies CASSTRGLAAPYEQYF.

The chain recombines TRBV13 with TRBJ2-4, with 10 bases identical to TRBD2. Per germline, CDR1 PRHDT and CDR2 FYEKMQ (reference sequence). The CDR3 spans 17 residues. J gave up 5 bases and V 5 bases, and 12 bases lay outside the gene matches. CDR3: CASSPRTSGLSENIQYF. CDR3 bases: TGTGCCAGCAGCCCACGGACTAGCGGCCTCTCGGAAAACATTCAGTACTTC.

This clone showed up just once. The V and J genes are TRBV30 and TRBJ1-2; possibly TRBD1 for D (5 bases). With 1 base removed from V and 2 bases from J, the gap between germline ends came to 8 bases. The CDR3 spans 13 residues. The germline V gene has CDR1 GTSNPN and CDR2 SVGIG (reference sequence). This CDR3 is CAWSEGANYGYTF. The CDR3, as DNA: TGTGCCTGGAGTGAAGGGGCCAACTATGGCTACACCTTC.

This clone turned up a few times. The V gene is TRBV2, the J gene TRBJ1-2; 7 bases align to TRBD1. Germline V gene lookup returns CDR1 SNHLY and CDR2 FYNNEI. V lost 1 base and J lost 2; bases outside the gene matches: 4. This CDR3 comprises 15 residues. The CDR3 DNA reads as TGTGCCAGCAGTGAAGATGGGACAGCCAACTATGGCTACACCTTC. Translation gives CASSEDGTANYGYTF.

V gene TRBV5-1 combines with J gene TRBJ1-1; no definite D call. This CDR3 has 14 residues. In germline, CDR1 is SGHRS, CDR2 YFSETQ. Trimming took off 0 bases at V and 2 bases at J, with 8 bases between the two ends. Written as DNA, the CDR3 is TGCGCCAGCAGCTTGGATGTCGTTAACACTGAAGCTTTCTTT. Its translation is CASSLDVVNTEAFF. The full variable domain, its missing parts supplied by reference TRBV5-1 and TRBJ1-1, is KAGVTQTPRYLIKTRGQQVTLSCSPISGHRSVSWYQQTPGQGLQFLFEYFSETQRNKGNFPGRFSGRQFSNSRSEMNVSTLELGDSALYLCASSLDVVNTEAFFGQGTRLTVV.

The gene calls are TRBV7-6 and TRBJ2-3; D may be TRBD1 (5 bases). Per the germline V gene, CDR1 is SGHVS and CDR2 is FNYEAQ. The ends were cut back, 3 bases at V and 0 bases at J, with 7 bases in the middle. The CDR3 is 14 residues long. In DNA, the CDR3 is TGTGCCAGCAGCTTGACAGCGAGCACAGATACGCAGTATTTT. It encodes CASSLTASTDTQYF. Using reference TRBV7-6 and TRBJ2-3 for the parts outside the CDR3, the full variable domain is GAGVSQSPRYKVTKRGQDVALRCDPISGHVSLYWYRQALGQGPEFLTYFNYEAQQDKSGLPNDRFSAERPEGSISTLTIQRTEQRDSAMYRCASSLTASTDTQYFGPGTRLTVL.

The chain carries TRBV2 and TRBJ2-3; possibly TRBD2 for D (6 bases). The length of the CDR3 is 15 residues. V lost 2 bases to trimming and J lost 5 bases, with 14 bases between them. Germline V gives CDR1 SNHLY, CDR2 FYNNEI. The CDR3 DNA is TGTGCCAGCAGTGAATGGAGGTCTAGCGTAGATACGCAGTATTTT. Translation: CASSEWRSSVDTQYF. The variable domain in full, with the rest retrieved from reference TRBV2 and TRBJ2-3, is EPEVTQTPSHQVTQMGQEVILRCVPISNHLYFYWYRQILGQKVEFLVSFYNNEISEKSEIFDDQFSVERPDGSNFTLKIRSTKLEDSAMYFCASSEWRSSVDTQYFGPGTRLTVL.

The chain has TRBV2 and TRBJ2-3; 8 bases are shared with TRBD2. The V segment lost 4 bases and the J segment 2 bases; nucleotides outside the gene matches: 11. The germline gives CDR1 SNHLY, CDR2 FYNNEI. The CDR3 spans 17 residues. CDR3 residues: CASSVGGRGASTDTQYF. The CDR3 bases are TGTGCCAGCAGTGTTGGCGGGCGGGGGGCTTCCACAGATACGCAGTATTTT.

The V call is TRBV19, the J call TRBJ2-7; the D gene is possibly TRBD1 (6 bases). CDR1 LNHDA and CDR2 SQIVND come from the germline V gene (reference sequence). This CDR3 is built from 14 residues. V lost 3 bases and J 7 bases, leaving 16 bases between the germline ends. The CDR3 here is CASSISRGAEEQYF. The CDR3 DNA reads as TGTGCCAGTAGTATTTCCAGGGGAGCTGAGGAGCAGTACTTC. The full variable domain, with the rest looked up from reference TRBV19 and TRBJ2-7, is DGGITQSPKYLFRKEGQNVTLSCEQNLNHDAMYWYRQDPGQGLRLIYYSQIVNDFQKGDIAEGYSVSREKKESFPLTVTSAQKNPTAFYLCASSISRGAEEQYFGPGTRLTVT.

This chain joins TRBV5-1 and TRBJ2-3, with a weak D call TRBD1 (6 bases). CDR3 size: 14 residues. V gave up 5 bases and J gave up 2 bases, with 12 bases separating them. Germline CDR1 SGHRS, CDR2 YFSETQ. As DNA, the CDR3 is TGCGCCAGCAGGGGTACAGGGTTCACAGATACGCAGTATTTT. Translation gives CASRGTGFTDTQYF. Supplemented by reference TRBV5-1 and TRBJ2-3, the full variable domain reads KAGVTQTPRYLIKTRGQQVTLSCSPISGHRSVSWYQQTPGQGLQFLFEYFSETQRNKGNFPGRFSGRQFSNSRSEMNVSTLELGDSALYLCASRGTGFTDTQYFGPGTRLTVL.